Below are 13 T cell receptor beta chains sequenced from a single sample in a study of response to subunit inactivated influenza vaccine. TCRdb re-derived calls from the RT-PCR reads in MiXCR, one entry per CDR3 protein. The sample lists 200,000 to 300,000 distinct CDR3 sequences, 10% to 15% occurring once. Sequencing used non-naive T cells sorted from PBMCs, obtained roughly 15 days before vaccination. The receptor set was obtained from a man aged 45-65 years who received an inactivated influenza vaccine.

V and J are TRBV10-3 and TRBJ2-4; D possibly uses TRBD1 or TRBD2 (6 bases each). V dropped 6 bases and J dropped 0 bases, with 18 bases sitting between them. The CDR3 contains 17 residues. CDR1 is ENHRY, CDR2 SYGVKD, per germline. The CDR3 protein is CAIREGGDGLAKNIQYF. The CDR3 DNA reads as TGTGCCATCAGGGAGGGGGGTGACGGACTAGCCAAAAACATTCAGTACTTC.

The genes are TRBV14 and TRBJ2-1; D remains unclear. V lost 3 bases and J lost 1, with 7 bases in between. Germline loops: CDR1 SGHDN, CDR2 FVKESK. This CDR3 spans 14 amino acids. The CDR3 sequence is CASSQGWSYNEQFF. The CDR3 bases are TGTGCCAGCAGCCAGGGGTGGTCCTACAATGAGCAGTTCTTC.

The chain links TRBV5-1 to TRBJ2-1; tentative D call: TRBD2 (6 bases). CDR1 and CDR2 from the germline V gene are SGHRS and YFSETQ. The CDR3 covers 15 residues. V lost 0 bases and J lost 7, with 14 bases in between. DNA of the CDR3: TGCGCCAGCAGCTTGGCGACTAGTGAGTCGAATGAGCAGTTCTTC. Translating it yields CASSLATSESNEQFF.

This sequence joins TRBV6-2 or TRBV6-3 and TRBJ2-7; 10 bases fit TRBD1. From germline, CDR1 is MNHEY and CDR2 SVGEGT. The CDR3 runs to 14 residues. V dropped 10 bases and J dropped 4; count of bases not matched to a gene: 10. This chain's CDR3 is CATQTPGQGYEQYF. CDR3 DNA sequence: TGTGCCACCCAGACCCCGGGACAGGGGTACGAGCAGTACTTC.

This clonotype was recorded at least ten times. The CDR3 protein is CASSQDRGNSPLHF. The CDR3 bases are TGCGCCAGCAGCCAAGACAGGGGGAATTCACCCCTCCACTTT. The chain employs TRBV4-3 and TRBJ1-6; 7 nucleotides match TRBD1. This CDR3 has 14 residues. The germline CDR1 and CDR2 sequences are LGHNA and YSLEER. V shed 0 bases, J shed 7 bases, and the junction held 0 bases outside the gene matches.

This clonotype has more than one count but fewer than ten. The chain uses TRBV7-8 and TRBJ1-5; 7 nucleotides agree with TRBD1. Trimming at V came to 5 bases and at J to 0 bases, leaving 4 bases not matched to a gene. The length of the CDR3 is 15 residues. The germline V gene has CDR1 SGHVS and CDR2 FQNEAQ. CDR3 in DNA: TGTGCCAGCAGCGTGGGACAGTATAGCAATCAGCCCCAGCATTTT. Its translation: CASSVGQYSNQPQHF. The whole variable domain, filled in from reference TRBV7-8 and TRBJ1-5, reads GAGVSQSPRYKVAKRGQDVALRCDPISGHVSLFWYQQALGQGPEFLTYFQNEAQLDKSGLPSDRFFAERPEGSVSTLKIQRTQQEDSAVYLCASSVGQYSNQPQHFGDGTRLSIL.

V usage is TRBV10-3 and J usage is TRBJ2-6; 9 nucleotides line up with TRBD1. The trim removed 10 bases at V and 0 bases at J, leaving 10 bases unmatched. CDR1 is ENHRY, CDR2 SYGVKD, per germline. This CDR3 has 17 amino acids. CDR3 protein: CATNTRDRVSGANVLTF. The DNA for the CDR3 is TGTGCCACCAATACCCGGGACAGGGTCTCTGGGGCCAACGTCCTGACTTTC.

This clonotype was found a few times. The chain carries TRBV12-3 or TRBV12-4 and TRBJ2-7, with no clear D. Trimming pared 2 bases from V and 6 bases from J, leaving 8 bases between. CDR3 length: 12 amino acids. CDR3 in amino acids: CASSLSRGEQYF. The CDR3 bases are TGTGCCAGCAGTTTATCCAGAGGCGAGCAGTACTTC.

The chain uses TRBV11-2 and TRBJ1-1; no firm D call. CDR3 length equals 14 residues. Per germline, CDR1 SGHAT and CDR2 FQNNGV. Trimming pared 4 bases from V and 7 bases from J, leaving 16 bases between. The CDR3 nucleotides are TGTGCCAGCAGCTCAGGCCCGGCCGGTGGTGAAGCTTTCTTT. Its protein product is CASSSGPAGGEAFF.

V gene TRBV6-2 or TRBV6-3 combines with J gene TRBJ2-6; weak D call: TRBD1 (6 bases). V was cut by 7 bases and J by 4 bases, with 14 bases left in between. This CDR3 is 15 amino acids long. Germline V gives CDR1 MNHEY, CDR2 SVGEGT. The CDR3 sequence: CASTLRGTGANVLTF. In DNA form, the CDR3 reads TGTGCCAGCACCCTCAGGGGCACCGGGGCCAACGTCCTGACTTTC.

The chain joins TRBV5-6 to TRBJ2-5; 11 bases fit TRBD2. Trimming cost V 0 bases and J 2 bases; bases outside gene matches: 6. Germline loops: CDR1 SGHDT, CDR2 YYEEEE. The CDR3 totals 17 residues. In nucleotides, the CDR3 is TGTGCCAGCAGCTTGGCCCGACTAGCGGGGAAACAAGAGACCCAGTACTTC. As protein: CASSLARLAGKQETQYF. Full variable domain (remainder filled in from reference TRBV5-6 and TRBJ2-5): DAGVTQSPTHLIKTRGQQVTLRCSPKSGHDTVSWYQQALGQGPQFIFQYYEEEERQRGNFPDRFSGHQFPNYSSELNVNALLLGDSALYLCASSLARLAGKQETQYFGPGTRLLVL.

This clonotype has ten or more counts. This rearrangement joins TRBV7-9 to TRBJ2-1, with TRBD2 identical over 13 bases. The CDR3 extends over 16 amino acids. Trimming removed 4 bases from V and 4 bases from J; junction bases left unmatched: 4. Germline V gives CDR1 SEHNR, CDR2 FQNEAQ (reference sequence). The CDR3 coding sequence is TGTGCCAGCAGCTACCGGACTAGCGGGGGTTACAATGAGCAGTTCTTC. Amino acid sequence: CASSYRTSGGYNEQFF.

There are many counts of this clonotype. CDR3 in amino acids: CASSSQSGGQSYRSYTF. The CDR3 bases are TGTGCCAGCAGCTCACAATCTGGCGGACAGTCCTATAGATCCTACACCTTC. The J gene is TRBJ1-2, the V gene TRBV7-2; tentative D call: TRBD1 (6 bases). Per germline, CDR1 SGHTA and CDR2 FQGNSA. This CDR3 contains 17 residues. Trimming removed 4 bases from V and 10 bases from J, with 28 bases in between.